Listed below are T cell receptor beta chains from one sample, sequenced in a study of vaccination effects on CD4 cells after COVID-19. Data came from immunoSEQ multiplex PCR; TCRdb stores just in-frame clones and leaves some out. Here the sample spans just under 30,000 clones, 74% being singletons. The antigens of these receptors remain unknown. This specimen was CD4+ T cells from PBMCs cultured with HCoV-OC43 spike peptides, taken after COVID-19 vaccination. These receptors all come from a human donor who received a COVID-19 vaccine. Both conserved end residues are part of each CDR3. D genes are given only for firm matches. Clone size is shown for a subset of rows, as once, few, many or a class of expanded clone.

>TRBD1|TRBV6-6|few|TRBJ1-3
CASSYGQGAWGNTIYF
TGTGCCAGCAGTTACGGACAGGGGGCGTGGGGAAACACCATATATTTT
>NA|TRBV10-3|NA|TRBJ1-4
CAISERGANEKLFF
TGTGCCATCAGTGAGAGGGGGGCTAATGAAAAACTGTTTTTT
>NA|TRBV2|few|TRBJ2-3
CASSDVVTDTQYF
TGTGCCAGCAGTGATGTTGTAACAGATACGCAGTATTTT
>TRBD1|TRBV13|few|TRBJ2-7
CASRRQGQSYEQYF
TGTGCCAGCAGGAGACAGGGGCAATCCTACGAGCAGTACTTC
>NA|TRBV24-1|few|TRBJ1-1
CATMNTEAFF
TGTGCCACCATGAACACTGAAGCTTTCTTT
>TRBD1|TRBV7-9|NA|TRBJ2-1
CASSPRQGRDEQFF
TGTGCCAGCAGCCCGAGACAGGGCCGAGATGAGCAGTTCTTC
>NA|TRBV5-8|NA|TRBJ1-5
CASSLARDFGQPQHF
TGTGCCAGCAGCTTGGCCAGGGACTTTGGCCAGCCCCAGCATTTT
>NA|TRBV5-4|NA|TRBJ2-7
CASSLGPSSYEQYF
TGTGCCAGCAGCTTGGGACCCAGCTCCTACGAGCAGTACTTC
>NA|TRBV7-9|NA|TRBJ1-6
CASSTGRTNYNSPLHF
TGTGCCAGCTCCACGGGACGGACAAACTATAATTCACCCCTCCACTTT
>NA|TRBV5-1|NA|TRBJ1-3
CASSLEGGSGNTIYF
TGCGCCAGCAGCCTGGAGGGAGGCTCTGGAAACACCATATATTTT
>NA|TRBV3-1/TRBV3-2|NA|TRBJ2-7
CASSWGGTVTGSEQYF
TGTGCCAGCTCCTGGGGCGGGACAGTCACGGGCTCCGAGCAGTACTTC
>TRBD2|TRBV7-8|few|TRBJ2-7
CASSLSQWVAGGPLSYEQYF
TGTGCCAGCAGCTTATCTCAGTGGGTAGCGGGAGGTCCTCTCTCCTACGAGCAGTACTTC
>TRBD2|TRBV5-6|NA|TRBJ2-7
CASSPGGEDYEQYF
TGTGCCAGCAGCCCCGGGGGGGAAGATTACGAGCAGTACTTC
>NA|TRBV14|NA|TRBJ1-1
CASSQSLRGEAFF
TGTGCCAGCAGCCAGTCTCTTCGGGGGGAAGCTTTCTTT
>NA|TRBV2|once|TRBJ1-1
CASSEGRVGAEAFF
TGTGCCAGCAGTGAGGGCAGGGTGGGAGCTGAAGCTTTCTTT
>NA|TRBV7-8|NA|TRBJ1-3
CASAEGSGNTIYF
TGTGCCAGCGCCGAGGGCTCTGGAAACACCATATATTTT
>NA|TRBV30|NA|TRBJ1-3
CAWSPPDRNTIYF
TGTGCCTGGAGTCCCCCCGACCGAAACACCATATATTTT
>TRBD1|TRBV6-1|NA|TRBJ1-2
CASSEIWTGGSGYTF
TGTGCCAGCAGTGAAATTTGGACAGGGGGTTCTGGCTACACCTTC
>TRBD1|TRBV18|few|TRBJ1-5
CASSPGDRVGVNQPQHF
TGTGCCAGCTCGCCCGGCGACAGGGTGGGGGTCAATCAGCCCCAGCATTTT
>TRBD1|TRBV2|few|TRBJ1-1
CASKGRGRTEAFF
TGTGCCAGCAAAGGAAGGGGGCGAACTGAAGCTTTCTTT
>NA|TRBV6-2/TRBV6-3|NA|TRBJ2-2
CASSSPLASGELFF
TGTGCCAGCAGTTCGCCCCTAGCGTCCGGGGAGCTGTTTTTT
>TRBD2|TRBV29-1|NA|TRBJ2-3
CSVESSGGFSSTDTQYF
TGCAGCGTTGAGTCTAGCGGGGGCTTTTCTAGCACAGATACGCAGTATTTT